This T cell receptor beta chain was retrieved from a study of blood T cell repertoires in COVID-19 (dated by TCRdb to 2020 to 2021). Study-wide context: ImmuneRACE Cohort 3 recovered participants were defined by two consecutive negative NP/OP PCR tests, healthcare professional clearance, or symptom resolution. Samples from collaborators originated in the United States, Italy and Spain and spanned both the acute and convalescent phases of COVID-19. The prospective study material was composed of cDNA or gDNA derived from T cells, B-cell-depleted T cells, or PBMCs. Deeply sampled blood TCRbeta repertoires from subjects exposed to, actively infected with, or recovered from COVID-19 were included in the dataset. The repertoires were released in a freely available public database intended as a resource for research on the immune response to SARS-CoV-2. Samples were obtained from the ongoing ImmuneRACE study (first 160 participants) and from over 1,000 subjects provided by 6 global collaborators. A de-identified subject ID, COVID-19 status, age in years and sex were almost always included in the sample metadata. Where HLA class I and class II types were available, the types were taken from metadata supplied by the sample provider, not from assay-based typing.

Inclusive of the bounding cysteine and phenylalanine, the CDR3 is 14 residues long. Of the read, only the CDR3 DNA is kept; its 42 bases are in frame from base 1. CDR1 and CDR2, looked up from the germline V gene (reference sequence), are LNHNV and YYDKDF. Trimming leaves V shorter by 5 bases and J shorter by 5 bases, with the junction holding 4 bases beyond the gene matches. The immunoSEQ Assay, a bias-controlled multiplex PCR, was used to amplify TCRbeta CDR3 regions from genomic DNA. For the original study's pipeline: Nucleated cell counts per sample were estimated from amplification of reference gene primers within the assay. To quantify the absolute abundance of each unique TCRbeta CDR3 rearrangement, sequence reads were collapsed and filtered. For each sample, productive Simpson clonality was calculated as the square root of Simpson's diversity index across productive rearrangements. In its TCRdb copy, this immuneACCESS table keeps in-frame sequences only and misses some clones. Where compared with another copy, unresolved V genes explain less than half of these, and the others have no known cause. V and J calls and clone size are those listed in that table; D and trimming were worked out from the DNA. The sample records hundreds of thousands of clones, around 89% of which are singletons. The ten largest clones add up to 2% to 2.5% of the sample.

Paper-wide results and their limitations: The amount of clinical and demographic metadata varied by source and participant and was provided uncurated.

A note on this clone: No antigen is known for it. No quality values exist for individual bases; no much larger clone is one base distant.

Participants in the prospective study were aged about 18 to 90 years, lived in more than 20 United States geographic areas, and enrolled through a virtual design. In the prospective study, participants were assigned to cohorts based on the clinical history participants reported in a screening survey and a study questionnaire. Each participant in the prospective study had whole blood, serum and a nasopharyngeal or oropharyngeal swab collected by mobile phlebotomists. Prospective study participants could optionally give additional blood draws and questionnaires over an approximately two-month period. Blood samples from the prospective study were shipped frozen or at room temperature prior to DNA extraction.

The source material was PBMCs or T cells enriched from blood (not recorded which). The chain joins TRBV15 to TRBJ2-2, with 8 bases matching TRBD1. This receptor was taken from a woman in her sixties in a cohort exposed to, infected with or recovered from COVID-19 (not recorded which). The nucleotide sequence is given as TGTGCCACCAGCGGACAGGGAGATACCGGGGAGCTGTTTTTT. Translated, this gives CATSGQGDTGELFF.